A selection of T cell receptor beta chains follows, all from one sample in a study of beta chain features in type 1 diabetes. Measured with immunoSEQ multiplex PCR; TCRdb has only the in-frame clones, and not every one. This sample has roughly 400,000 clones, with approximately 13% found just once. The sample comprised naive CD4+ T cells from blood. Every receptor here comes from a man aged 30-40 years in good health. The conserved cysteine and the conserved F or W are not part of the CDR3 here.

J gene: TRBJ2-1
V gene: TRBV7-2
CDR3 protein: ASSLVVNLNNEQF

J gene: TRBJ2-5
V gene: TRBV15
CDR3 protein: ATSRETVGLETQY

J gene: TRBJ2-3
V gene: TRBV7-9
CDR3 protein: ASSSRPAGGQDTQY

J gene: TRBJ2-7
V gene: TRBV7-2
CDR3 protein: ASSSRTAHEQY

J gene: TRBJ2-1
V gene: TRBV11-3
CDR3 protein: ASTTPPAAYNEQF

J gene: TRBJ1-6
V gene: TRBV25-1
CDR3 protein: ASRDTSSYNSPLH

J gene: TRBJ1-2
V gene: TRBV25-1
CDR3 protein: ASSELRQGAFGYT

J gene: TRBJ2-1
V gene: TRBV6-5
CDR3 protein: ASSLDRGPNEQF

J gene: TRBJ2-3
V gene: TRBV5-4
CDR3 protein: ASSITGQSTDTQY

J gene: TRBJ2-7
V gene: TRBV2
CDR3 protein: ASSPDSFVYEQY

J gene: TRBJ2-3
V gene: TRBV7-9
CDR3 protein: ASSFGGSTDTQY

J gene: TRBJ1-4
V gene: TRBV15
CDR3 protein: ATSTGQAGEKLF

J gene: TRBJ2-4
V gene: TRBV4-3
CDR3 protein: ASSQGPQGLNIQY

J gene: TRBJ2-3
V gene: TRBV7-2
CDR3 protein: ASSVRLAGVGTDTQY

J gene: TRBJ2-1
V gene: TRBV7-2
CDR3 protein: ASSRAGNEQF

J gene: TRBJ1-1
V gene: TRBV30
CDR3 protein: AWIRWRRVTEAF

J gene: TRBJ1-1
V gene: TRBV29-1
CDR3 protein: SADSAGGGGFAEAF

J gene: TRBJ2-3
V gene: TRBV30
CDR3 protein: AWSPGASAGDTQY

J gene: TRBJ2-1
V gene: TRBV15
CDR3 protein: ATSRESSGGSYNEQF

J gene: TRBJ2-2
V gene: TRBV7-7
CDR3 protein: ASSLLVHTGELF

J gene: TRBJ2-1
V gene: TRBV18
CDR3 protein: ASTRQGYEQF

J gene: TRBJ1-2
V gene: TRBV9
CDR3 protein: ASSDDLGYGYT

J gene: TRBJ2-5
V gene: TRBV30
CDR3 protein: AWRGTSGRETQY

J gene: TRBJ2-3
V gene: TRBV5-1
CDR3 protein: ASSFSGITTDTQY

J gene: TRBJ2-1
V gene: TRBV2
CDR3 protein: ASSELGTEQF

J gene: TRBJ1-1
V gene: TRBV5-1
CDR3 protein: ASSQGTEAF

J gene: TRBJ2-5
V gene: TRBV29-1
CDR3 protein: SVDKGETQY

J gene: TRBJ1-3
V gene: TRBV2
CDR3 protein: ASSELLGTGNTIY

J gene: TRBJ2-1
V gene: TRBV2
CDR3 protein: ATLRGLLSNEQF

J gene: TRBJ2-1
V gene: TRBV7-9
CDR3 protein: ASSRTSLSEQF

J gene: TRBJ1-1
V gene: TRBV11-1
CDR3 protein: ASSFETNTEAF

J gene: TRBJ2-2
V gene: TRBV4-2
CDR3 protein: ASSRLLAGGGTGELF

J gene: TRBJ2-5
V gene: TRBV7-9
CDR3 protein: ASSSVKGAWEETQY

J gene: TRBJ2-4
V gene: TRBV2
CDR3 protein: ASSEYRGLLAKNIQY

J gene: TRBJ2-3
V gene: TRBV9
CDR3 protein: ASSASGQGITDTQY

J gene: TRBJ1-1
V gene: TRBV6-5
CDR3 protein: ASRAGNTEAF

J gene: TRBJ2-5
V gene: TRBV5-4
CDR3 protein: ASRGERETQY

J gene: TRBJ1-2
V gene: TRBV29-1
CDR3 protein: SVGLYRTGSYGYT

J gene: TRBJ2-5
V gene: TRBV5-1
CDR3 protein: ASSSGNSGETQY

J gene: TRBJ1-1
V gene: TRBV10-3
CDR3 protein: AISESKVRDAF

J gene: TRBJ2-3
V gene: TRBV27
CDR3 protein: ASRRDRVSTDTQY

J gene: TRBJ1-2
V gene: TRBV15
CDR3 protein: ATSVWGQRLGLS

J gene: TRBJ2-1
V gene: TRBV27
CDR3 protein: ASRAGGALEDEQF

J gene: TRBJ2-1
V gene: TRBV7-9
CDR3 protein: ASSFMTDEQF

J gene: TRBJ1-5
V gene: TRBV10-3
CDR3 protein: AISGLGPTGLNQPQH

J gene: TRBJ2-3
V gene: TRBV7-9
CDR3 protein: ASNGGRSTDTDTQY

J gene: TRBJ2-1
V gene: TRBV25-1
CDR3 protein: ASRTSGSNEQF

J gene: TRBJ2-1
V gene: TRBV13
CDR3 protein: ASRPTGPAEQF

J gene: TRBJ1-1
V gene: TRBV30
CDR3 protein: AWQAALYTEAF

J gene: TRBJ1-2
V gene: TRBV7-9
CDR3 protein: ASSYQAGYT

J gene: TRBJ2-7
V gene: TRBV4-3
CDR3 protein: ASSQDRGGYYEQY

J gene: TRBJ1-4
V gene: TRBV6-5
CDR3 protein: ASSPRTGGYEKLF

J gene: TRBJ1-1
V gene: TRBV28
CDR3 protein: ASSLTGPNTEAF

J gene: TRBJ1-1
V gene: TRBV6-6
CDR3 protein: ASSLTEQNTEAF

J gene: TRBJ1-2
V gene: TRBV7-3
CDR3 protein: ASSPDRGRAGGYT